These 5 T cell receptor beta chains were all obtained from the same sample, sequenced in a study of CD8+ T cells in alopecia areata. It was cDNA, reverse transcribed from extracted RNA, that served as the sequencing template. Sequencing was performed with immunoSEQ multiplex PCR; in TCRdb, only in-frame clones are kept and a portion is missing. The sample has roughly 250,000 clones; about two thirds are singletons. Sequenced here: CD4+ T cells sorted from blood, sampled at week 0. All receptors derive from a human donor with alopecia areata.

The chain carries TRBV7-9 and TRBJ2-3, with 10 bases lining up with TRBD1. The CDR3 length is 15 residues. Germline CDR1 SEHNR, CDR2 FQNEAQ (reference sequence). V shed 5 bases, J shed 1 base, and the junction held 3 bases outside the gene matches. CDR3 residues: CASSPGTGGTDTQYF. DNA for the CDR3: TGTGCCAGCAGCCCCGGGACAGGGGGCACAGATACGCAGTATTTT.

The V and J genes are TRBV7-9 and TRBJ2-2; D is tentatively TRBD1 or TRBD2 (7 bases each). V shed 4 bases and J shed 5 bases, with 14 bases lying between them. The CDR3 totals 15 residues. Germline lookup yields CDR1 SEHNR and CDR2 FQNEAQ (reference sequence). As DNA, the CDR3 is TGTGCCAGCAGCTCACACAGGGGAGGGACCGGGGAGCTGTTTTTT. This translates into CASSSHRGGTGELFF.

The gene calls are TRBV5-1 and TRBJ2-1; possibly TRBD2 for D (5 bases). Trimming left V 0 bases short and J 1 base short, with 14 bases between. The CDR3 totals 17 residues. Germline-derived CDR1 and CDR2 are SGHRS and YFSETQ. CDR3 loop: CASSLDGRTRSYNEQFF. The CDR3 nucleotides are TGCGCCAGCAGCTTGGATGGTAGGACTCGTTCCTACAATGAGCAGTTCTTC.

This chain uses TRBV29-1 with TRBJ1-2; 11 positions agree with TRBD1. The CDR3 sequence is 14 residues long. With V trimmed by 5 bases and J by 4 bases, 6 bases remained unmatched. CDR1 SQVTM and CDR2 ANQGSEA come from the germline V gene. In DNA, the CDR3 is TGCAGCGTTCAAACGGGACAGGGGGGCTATGGCTACACCTTC. It codes for CSVQTGQGGYGYTF.

The chain is built from TRBV6-5 and TRBJ1-6; D is uncertain. The germline V and J ends were trimmed by 6 bases and 5 bases, with 14 bases remaining between them. Germline V lookup: CDR1 MNHEY, CDR2 SVGAGI. The CDR3 consists of 15 residues. The CDR3 DNA sequence: TGTGCCAGCAGCCAAGCCGGACGGAATAATTCACCCCTCCACTTT. It encodes CASSQAGRNNSPLHF.